The clone carrying this TCR beta chain was seen many times. What it binds is unknown. RNA transcripts served as the template for amplifying TCR beta CDR3 regions. During a first-round RT-PCR of the TCR CDR3, the HTBI primer set was used. TCRdb passed the multiplex PCR reads through MiXCR, listing each CDR3 protein once. Altogether under 450,000 distinct CDR3 sequences are present, about 18% being singletons, with the ten largest covering 30% to 35%. Germline V gene data show CDR1 as LNHDA and CDR2 as SQIVND (reference sequence). V dropped 5 bases and J dropped 6; count of bases not matched to a gene: 7. The CDR3 consists of 16 residues. Blood was drawn at first hyperthyroidism diagnosis, before any ophthalmopathy symptoms. The record originates from a study of T cells in Graves' hyperthyroidism and ophthalmopathy. Study-level findings and limits: Blood also contained most expanded thyroid clonotypes above 0.001.

Sample: blood. The chain uses TRBV19 and TRBJ2-1; 13 bases agree with TRBD2. The TCR was taken from a woman aged 25 to 39 with Graves' hyperthyroidism that later progressed to Graves' ophthalmopathy. The CDR3 here is CASSARTSGGSNEQFF. In DNA, the CDR3 is TGTGCCAGTAGTGCCCGGACTAGCGGGGGATCCAATGAGCAGTTCTTC. The full variable domain, rest sourced from reference TRBV19 and TRBJ2-1, is DGGITQSPKYLFRKEGQNVTLSCEQNLNHDAMYWYRQDPGQGLRLIYYSQIVNDFQKGDIAEGYSVSREKKESFPLTVTSAQKNPTAFYLCASSARTSGGSNEQFFGPGTRLTVL.